This T cell receptor (beta chain) was recorded in a study of blood T cell repertoires in COVID-19. Turning to the study itself: Spain, Italy and the United States supplied samples that represented acute and convalescent COVID-19. From T cells, B-cell-depleted T cells, or PBMCs came the material, which was cDNA or gDNA.

CDR1 LNHDA and CDR2 SQIVND come from the germline V gene (reference sequence). Trimming cost V 1 base and J 3 bases, with 6 bases left between them. The CDR3 has 13 residues. This clone has only one observation. Original analysis: It was from reference gene primer amplification that nucleated cell counts were estimated. Assay used: immunoSEQ multiplex PCR; TCRdb lists only in-frame clones, some missing. The V and J calls and clone size were taken over from that table, and D and trimming were inferred from the DNA. The sample yields 210,000 or so clones, around nine tenths seen once. The sequence was collected from a young woman who had recovered from COVID-19. V and J are TRBV19 and TRBJ1-2; no firm D call. Sequenced sample: peripheral blood. This CDR3 is CASSIGLYYGYTF. The CDR3 DNA reads TGTGCCAGTAGTATAGGGCTTTACTATGGCTACACCTTC.